What follows describes a single T cell receptor beta chain. As yet, its antigen is unknown. This entry comes from a study of post-analysis software for immune sequencing data. Study-level information: The disease courses spanned relapsing-remitting, secondary progressive and progressive-relapsing forms of multiple sclerosis.

Study-level points and caveats: Those with multiple sclerosis, the patient group, showed significantly lower normalized Chao1 diversity than controls. Strong co-clustering by F measure was evident for samples that had been prepared in the same batch. Patients used about 5 TRBV segments, including TRBV5-6, TRBV5-1 and TRBV20-1, more often than controls.

Prepared libraries of TCR beta cDNA carried unique molecular identifiers. Each sample of roughly 0.95 to 10 million input T cells yielded 500,000 or so cDNA molecules, so each molecule approximated one T cell. TCRdb re-analysed the PCR reads in MiXCR, keeping a single row per CDR3 protein. The profile covers about 770,000 distinct CDR3 sequences, with 46% appearing a single time and 4.9% taken by the ten largest. V was pared by 5 bases and J by 2 bases, with 12 bases of the junction left unmatched. The CDR3 has 16 amino acids. The germline CDR1 and CDR2 sequences are SEHNR and FQNEAQ (reference sequence).

The receptor was derived from a girl aged 10 to 17 with multiple sclerosis. The source material was blood. The chain carries TRBV7-9 and TRBJ2-7, with TRBD2 matching over 7 bases. CDR3 sequence reads: CASSIPPASGTYEQYF. The CDR3 nucleotides read TGTGCCAGCAGCATCCCCCCGGCTAGCGGTACCTACGAGCAGTACTTC.